This is a list of T cell receptor beta chains from one sample in a study of T cell responses to AZD1222 COVID-19 vaccine. This table comes from immunoSEQ multiplex PCR, and its TCRdb copy is limited to in-frame clones, with some not included. The repertoire consists of tens of thousands of clones, with 89% occurring once and the leading ten covering 7.5% to 10%. The sample here was peripheral blood, taken 28 days after the second AZD1222 dose. The receptors were sampled from an adult who received the AZD1222 COVID-19 vaccine. CDR3s include the opening cysteine and the closing phenylalanine or tryptophan. D genes are given only for firm matches. Clone size, where shown, is once, few, many, or a class for clones that have expanded.

TRBD1	TRBV24-1	TRBJ2-1	-	TGTGCCACCAGTGATACGAAACCGGGACAGGGCTCCTACAATGAGCAGTTCTTC	CATSDTKPGQGSYNEQFF
TRBD1	TRBV14	TRBJ2-7	-	TGTGCCAGCAGCCAAGATATACGGACAGGTCCTTCCTACGAGCAGTACTTC	CASSQDIRTGPSYEQYF
TRBD1	TRBV27	TRBJ1-5	-	TGTGCCAGCAGTCCCTGGACAGGGAGTCAGCCCCAGCATTTT	CASSPWTGSQPQHF
-	TRBV10-3	TRBJ1-5	-	TGTGCCATCCAACCGGGTCTGGGGAGCAATCAGCCCCAGCATTTT	CAIQPGLGSNQPQHF
-	TRBV14	TRBJ1-1	-	TGTGCCAGCAGCCAAGGCAATTTAGTGAACACTGAAGCTTTCTTT	CASSQGNLVNTEAFF
-	TRBV5-6	TRBJ1-2	-	TGTGCCAGCAGCTTGGGGGGACACAGAGCCGTTAACTATGGCTACACCTTC	CASSLGGHRAVNYGYTF
-	TRBV7-2	TRBJ1-6	-	TGTGCCAGCAGCTTAGTCGGGACAACAGTTTATAATTCACCCCTCCACTTT	CASSLVGTTVYNSPLHF
-	TRBV3-1/TRBV3-2	TRBJ1-1	-	TGTGCCAGCAGCCAAGGAATAGGGTACACTGAAGCTTTCTTT	CASSQGIGYTEAFF
-	TRBV7-2	TRBJ1-4	-	TGTGCCAGCAGCTCCGACAGGACCGCAACTAATGAAAAACTGTTTTTT	CASSSDRTATNEKLFF
TRBD1	TRBV11-1	TRBJ1-2	-	TGTGCCAGCAGCCGGACAGGGAATGGCTACACCTTC	CASSRTGNGYTF
-	TRBV6-2/TRBV6-3	TRBJ2-4	-	TGTGCCAGCAGTTACCCCCGGGTCGAGGGATACATTCAGTACTTC	CASSYPRVEGYIQYF
TRBD1	TRBV6-1	TRBJ2-1	-	TGTGCCAGCAGTGACGGACAGGGGGCAAACAATGAGCAGTTCTTC	CASSDGQGANNEQFF
-	TRBV27	TRBJ2-1	-	TGTGCCAGCAGTTCTTCATATGAGCAGTTCTTC	CASSSSYEQFF
-	TRBV2	TRBJ2-5	-	TGTGCCAGCAGTCCGTCTAGACAAGAGACCCAGTACTTC	CASSPSRQETQYF
TRBD1	TRBV5-1	TRBJ2-4	-	TGCGCCAGCAGCACGGGACAGGGGGCTATCGCCAAAAACATTCAGTACTTC	CASSTGQGAIAKNIQYF
TRBD1	TRBV19	TRBJ1-4	-	TGTGCCAGTAGTATCCTGGGGGGCGGGACAGTTAATGAAAAACTGTTTTTT	CASSILGGGTVNEKLFF
-	TRBV6-5	TRBJ2-1	-	TGTGCCAGCACAAAGACTAGTCTTTCGAATGAGCAGTTCTTC	CASTKTSLSNEQFF
TRBD1	TRBV6-4	TRBJ2-1	-	TGTGCCAGCAGAGGGGGCCTATACAATGAGCAGTTCTTC	CASRGGLYNEQFF
-	TRBV19	TRBJ2-2	-	TGTGCCAGTAGTATCAGGGGCACCGGGGAGCTGTTTTTT	CASSIRGTGELFF
-	TRBV5-1	TRBJ2-3	-	TGCGCCAGCAGCTCGAGTCTTGCGGGAGATACGCAGTATTTT	CASSSSLAGDTQYF
TRBD1	TRBV6-4	TRBJ1-1	-	TGTGCCAGCAGGGGACAGGGGGACACTGAAGCTTTCTTT	CASRGQGDTEAFF
-	TRBV7-7	TRBJ2-5	-	TGTGCCAGCAGCTTGGGCGCCGCCGAGACCCAGTACTTC	CASSLGAAETQYF
-	TRBV6-5	TRBJ2-7	once	TGTGCCAGCAGTTACTCTGGCCTTTCCTACGAGCAGTACTTC	CASSYSGLSYEQYF
-	TRBV5-4	TRBJ2-1	-	TGTGCCAGCAACTTGGGGGGAGCCTACAATGAGCAGTTCTTC	CASNLGGAYNEQFF
-	TRBV14	TRBJ1-4	-	TGTGCCAGCAGCCAACTGGGGGAGGATGAAAAACTGTTTTTT	CASSQLGEDEKLFF
-	TRBV6-1	TRBJ2-2	-	TGTGCCAGCAGTGTATCGACAGGACACGGGGAGCTGTTTTTT	CASSVSTGHGELFF
-	TRBV5-1	TRBJ1-2	-	TGCGCCAGCAGCTTGGCCGAGGGGGATGATGGCTACACCTTC	CASSLAEGDDGYTF
TRBD2	TRBV11-3	TRBJ2-1	-	TGTGCCAGCAGCCCCTACGTAACTAGCGGGAGTATAGATGAGCAGTTCTTC	CASSPYVTSGSIDEQFF
-	TRBV30	TRBJ1-2	-	TGTGCCTGGAGGGGGGGACTGACCTATGGCTACACCTTC	CAWRGGLTYGYTF
-	TRBV27	TRBJ2-1	-	TGTGCCAGCAGTTTATTCGCTAGCAAATCCTACAATGAGCAGTTCTTC	CASSLFASKSYNEQFF
-	TRBV30	TRBJ1-2	-	TGTGCCTGGAGTGTAGCTGGCGGCTCCCGGGGTGATGGCTACACCTTC	CAWSVAGGSRGDGYTF
-	TRBV5-1	TRBJ2-2	-	TGCGCCAGCAGCTCAACAAGGAACACCGGGGAGCTGTTTTTT	CASSSTRNTGELFF
TRBD1	TRBV10-3	TRBJ2-7	once	TGTGCCACCTGGACAGGAGCCTACGAGCAGTACTTC	CATWTGAYEQYF
-	TRBV7-8	TRBJ2-1	-	TGTGCCAGCAGCTTCTGGGCCTCCAGCTCCTACAATGAGCAGTTCTTC	CASSFWASSSYNEQFF
-	TRBV18	TRBJ2-5	-	TGTGCCAGCTTACCCCTTGCGGGGACAGCGCTGGAGACCCAGTACTTC	CASLPLAGTALETQYF
TRBD1	TRBV5-1	TRBJ1-2	-	TGCGCCAGCAGCTTAGGACAGGTCTATGGCTACACCTTC	CASSLGQVYGYTF
-	TRBV21-1	TRBJ1-1	-	TGTGCCAGCAGACCTTACAAGGGCACTGAAGCTTTCTTT	CASRPYKGTEAFF
-	TRBV5-4	TRBJ1-3	once	TGTGCCAGCAGCTGGGACGGTGGGCCCTCTGGAAACACCATATATTTT	CASSWDGGPSGNTIYF
-	TRBV5-1	TRBJ1-5	-	TGCGCCAGCAGCTTGTCGCCGGGAAATCAGCCCCAGCATTTT	CASSLSPGNQPQHF
TRBD1	TRBV6-5	TRBJ1-1	-	TGTGCCAGCAGGAAACAGGGGGGAGTGAACACTGAAGCTTTCTTT	CASRKQGGVNTEAFF
-	TRBV29-1	TRBJ2-1	-	TGCAGCGTAGCACAGGGTAGGATTGAGCAGTTCTTC	CSVAQGRIEQFF
-	TRBV27	TRBJ1-6	-	TGTGCCAGCAAACAGGGATCGGTTAATTCACCCCTCCACTTT	CASKQGSVNSPLHF
TRBD1	TRBV9	TRBJ1-3	once	TGTGCCAGCAGCGTATTCCAAGACAGGGGAGCAGGAAACACCATATATTTT	CASSVFQDRGAGNTIYF
-	TRBV12-3/TRBV12-4	TRBJ1-6	-	TGTGCGTCGGGGGGGCTCAATTCACCCCTCCACTTT	CASGGLNSPLHF
-	TRBV12-5	TRBJ1-1	-	TGTGCTAGTGGTTTCAGGGGAGGGGATCAAGCTTTCTTT	CASGFRGGDQAFF
-	TRBV5-1	TRBJ1-2	-	TGCGCCAGCAGCCTCGACAGACTATATGGCTACACCTTC	CASSLDRLYGYTF
-	TRBV28	TRBJ1-2	-	TGTGCCAGCAGGGACAGTGCTAACTATGGCTACACCTTC	CASRDSANYGYTF
TRBD2	TRBV11-3	TRBJ2-6	-	TGTGCCAGCAGCCCGACCGGGACTAGCGGGAGGGCCGATGGGGCCAACGTCCTGACTTTC	CASSPTGTSGRADGANVLTF
TRBD1	TRBV4-2	TRBJ1-1	once	TGTGCCAGCAGCCAATCGGGACAGGGCCTCACTGAAGCTTTCTTT	CASSQSGQGLTEAFF